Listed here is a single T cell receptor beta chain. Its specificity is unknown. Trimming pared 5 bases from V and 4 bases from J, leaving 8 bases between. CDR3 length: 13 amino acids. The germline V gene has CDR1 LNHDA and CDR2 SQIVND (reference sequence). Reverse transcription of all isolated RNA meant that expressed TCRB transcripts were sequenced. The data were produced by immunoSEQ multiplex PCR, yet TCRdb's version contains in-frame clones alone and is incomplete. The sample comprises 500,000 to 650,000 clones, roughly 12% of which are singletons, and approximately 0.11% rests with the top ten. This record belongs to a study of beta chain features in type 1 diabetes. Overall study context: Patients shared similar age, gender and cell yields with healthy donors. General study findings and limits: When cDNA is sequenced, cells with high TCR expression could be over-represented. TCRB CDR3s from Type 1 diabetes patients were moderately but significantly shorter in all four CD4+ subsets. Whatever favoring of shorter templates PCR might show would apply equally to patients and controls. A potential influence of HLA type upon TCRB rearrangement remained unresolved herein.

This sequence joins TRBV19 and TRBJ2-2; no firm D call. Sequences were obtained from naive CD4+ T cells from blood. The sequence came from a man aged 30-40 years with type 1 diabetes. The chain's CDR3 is CASSPRPTGELFF. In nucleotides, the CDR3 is TGTGCCAGTAGTCCGAGACCCACCGGGGAGCTGTTTTTT. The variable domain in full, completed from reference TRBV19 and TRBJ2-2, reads DGGITQSPKYLFRKEGQNVTLSCEQNLNHDAMYWYRQDPGQGLRLIYYSQIVNDFQKGDIAEGYSVSREKKESFPLTVTSAQKNPTAFYLCASSPRPTGELFFGEGSRLTVL.